Below, one TCR beta chain is given with its context. The target antigen is unknown. This specimen belongs to a study of CXCR3-negative and CXCR3-positive naive CD8 T cells. Study outcomes and limitations: Greater hydrophobicity was found in TRB CDR3s of CXCR3-positive naive cells than of CXCR3-negative naive cells.

UMI-tagged TRB cDNA libraries were built via 5' RACE. TCRdb reprocessed the 5' RACE reads; each CDR3 protein has one entry and no DNA is given. There are more than 75,000 distinct CDR3 sequences in the sample, with 0.6% to 0.7% held by the top ten. The CDR3 is made up of 13 amino acids. V gene TRBV12-3 or TRBV12-4 combines with J gene TRBJ1-2; the D gene TCRdb calls, TRBD1, cannot be checked with no DNA. The TCR sequence derives from a human donor in good health. Some clones in this sample may be carry-over from other donors' samples. Sequences were obtained from naive CXCR3+ CD8+ T cells from blood. Described subset: CD45RO-CCR7+CD27+CD95- naive CD8+ T cells expressing CXCR3 (TNR3+). The CDR3 region is CASSSPRGYGYTF.